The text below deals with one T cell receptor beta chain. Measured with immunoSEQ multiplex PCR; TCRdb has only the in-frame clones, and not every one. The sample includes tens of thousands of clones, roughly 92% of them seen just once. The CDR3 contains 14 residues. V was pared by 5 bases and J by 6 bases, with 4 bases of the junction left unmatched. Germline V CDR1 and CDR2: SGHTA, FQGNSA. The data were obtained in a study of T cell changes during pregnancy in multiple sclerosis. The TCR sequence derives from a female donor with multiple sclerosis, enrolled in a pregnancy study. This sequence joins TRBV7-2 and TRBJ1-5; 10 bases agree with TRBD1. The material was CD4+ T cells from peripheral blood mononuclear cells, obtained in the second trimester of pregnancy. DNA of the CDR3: TGTGCCAGCAGCCGGACAGGGGGGGTTCAGCCCCAGCATTTT. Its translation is CASSRTGGVQPQHF. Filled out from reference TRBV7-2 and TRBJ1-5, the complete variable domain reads GAGVSQSPSNKVTEKGKDVELRCDPISGHTALYWYRQSLGQGLEFLIYFQGNSAPDKSGLPSDRFSAERTGGSVSTLTIQRTQQEDSAVYLCASSRTGGVQPQHFGDGTRLSIL.